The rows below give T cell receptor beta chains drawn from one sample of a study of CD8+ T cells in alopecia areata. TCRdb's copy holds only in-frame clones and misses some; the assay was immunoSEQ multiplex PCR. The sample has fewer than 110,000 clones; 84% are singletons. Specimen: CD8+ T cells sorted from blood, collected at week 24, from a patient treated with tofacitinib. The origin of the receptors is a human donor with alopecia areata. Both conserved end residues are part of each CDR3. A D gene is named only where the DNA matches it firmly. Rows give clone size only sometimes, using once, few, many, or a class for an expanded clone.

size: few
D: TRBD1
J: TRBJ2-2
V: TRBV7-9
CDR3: CASSLADREDTGELFF
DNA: TGTGCCAGCAGCTTAGCGGACAGGGAAGACACCGGGGAGCTGTTTTTT

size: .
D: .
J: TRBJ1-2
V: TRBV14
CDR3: CASSQDAGYGYTF
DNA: TGTGCCAGCAGCCAAGATGCGGGATATGGCTACACCTTC

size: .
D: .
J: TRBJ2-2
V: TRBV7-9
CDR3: CASSLVRKRLPTGELFF
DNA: TGTGCCAGCAGCTTAGTAAGGAAGAGATTGCCCACCGGGGAGCTGTTTTTT

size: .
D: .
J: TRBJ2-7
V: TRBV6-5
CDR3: CASGPISVDEQYF
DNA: TGTGCCAGTGGGCCTATTTCGGTGGACGAGCAGTACTTC

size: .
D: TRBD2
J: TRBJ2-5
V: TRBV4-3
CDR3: CASSQDLPQRGVGETQYF
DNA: TGCGCCAGCAGCCAAGATCTCCCCCAGCGGGGGGTTGGGGAGACCCAGTACTTC

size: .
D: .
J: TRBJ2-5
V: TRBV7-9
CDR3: CASSLLKGRETQYF
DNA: TGTGCCAGCAGCTTATTGAAGGGAAGAGAGACCCAGTACTTC

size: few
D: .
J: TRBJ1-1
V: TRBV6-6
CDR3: CASSYSVTTEAFF
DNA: TGTGCCAGCAGTTACTCGGTGACCACTGAAGCTTTCTTT

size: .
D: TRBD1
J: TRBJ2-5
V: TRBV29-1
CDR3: CSVVGGAEETQYF
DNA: TGCAGCGTTGTAGGGGGCGCAGAAGAGACCCAGTACTTC

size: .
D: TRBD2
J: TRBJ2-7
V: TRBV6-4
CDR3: CASSDGLAGGPYEQYF
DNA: TGTGCCAGCAGTGACGGACTAGCGGGGGGGCCCTACGAGCAGTACTTC

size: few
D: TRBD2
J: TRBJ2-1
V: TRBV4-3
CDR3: CASSQEAGGSYNEQFF
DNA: TGCGCCAGCAGCCAGGAAGCGGGGGGTTCCTACAATGAGCAGTTCTTC

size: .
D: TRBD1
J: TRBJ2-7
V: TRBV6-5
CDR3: CASSYNQGQGAYEQYF
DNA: TGTGCCAGCAGTTACAATCAGGGACAGGGGGCTTACGAGCAGTACTTC

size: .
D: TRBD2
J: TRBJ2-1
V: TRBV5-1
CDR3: CASSLVASGADEQFF
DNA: TGCGCCAGCAGCTTGGTGGCTAGCGGGGCGGATGAGCAGTTCTTC

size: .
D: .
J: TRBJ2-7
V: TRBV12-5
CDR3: CASGKQPGESYEQYF
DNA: TGTGCTAGTGGTAAACAACCGGGGGAGTCCTACGAGCAGTACTTC

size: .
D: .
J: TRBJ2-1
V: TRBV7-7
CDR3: CASSLGSGGGNEQFF
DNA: TGTGCTAGCAGCTTAGGGAGCGGAGGGGGCAATGAGCAGTTCTTC

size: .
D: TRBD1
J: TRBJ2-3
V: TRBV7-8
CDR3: CASSLAGTGEVTDTQYF
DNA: TGTGCCAGCAGCTTGGCTGGGACAGGGGAGGTTACAGATACGCAGTATTTT

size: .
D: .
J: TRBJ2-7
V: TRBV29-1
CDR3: CSVVIGMGYEQYF
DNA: TGCAGCGTGGTGATAGGGATGGGCTACGAGCAGTACTTC

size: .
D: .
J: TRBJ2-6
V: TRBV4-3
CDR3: CASSQEPAAGANVLTF
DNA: TGCGCCAGCAGCCAAGAGCCGGCGGCGGGGGCCAACGTCCTGACTTTC

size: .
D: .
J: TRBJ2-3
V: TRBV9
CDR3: CASAWVGTVTDTQYF
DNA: TGTGCCAGCGCCTGGGTGGGTACTGTCACAGATACGCAGTATTTT

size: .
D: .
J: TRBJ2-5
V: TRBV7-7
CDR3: CAVRKWETQYF
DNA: TGTGCTGTCCGAAAATGGGAGACCCAGTACTTC

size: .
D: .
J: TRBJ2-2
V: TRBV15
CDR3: CATSRRGGELFF
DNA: TGTGCCACCAGCAGAAGAGGCGGGGAGCTGTTTTTT

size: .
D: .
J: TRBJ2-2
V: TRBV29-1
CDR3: CSVDRENTGELFF
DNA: TGCAGCGTTGATAGGGAGAACACCGGGGAGCTGTTTTTT

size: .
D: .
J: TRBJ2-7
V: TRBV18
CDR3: CASSPGFFYEQYF
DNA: TGTGCCAGCTCCCCGGGATTTTTCTACGAGCAGTACTTC

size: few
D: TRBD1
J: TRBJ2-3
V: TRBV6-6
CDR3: CASSSYRGVADTQYF
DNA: TGTGCCAGCTCGTCGTACAGGGGGGTCGCAGATACGCAGTATTTT

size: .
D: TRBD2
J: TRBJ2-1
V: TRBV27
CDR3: CASSPSRTSGYNEQFF
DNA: TGTGCCAGCAGTCCCTCGCGGACTAGCGGTTACAATGAGCAGTTCTTC

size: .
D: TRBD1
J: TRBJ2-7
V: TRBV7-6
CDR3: CASSPAFRQGALEQYF
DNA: TGTGCCAGCAGCCCGGCCTTTAGACAGGGGGCGCTCGAGCAGTACTTC

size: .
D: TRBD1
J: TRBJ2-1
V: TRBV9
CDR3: CASSSSGTGYNEQFF
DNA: TGTGCCAGCAGCTCTTCCGGGACAGGGTACAATGAGCAGTTCTTC

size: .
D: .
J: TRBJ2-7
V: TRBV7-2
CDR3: CASSRTGSYEQYF
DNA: TGTGCCAGCTCTCGGACTGGGAGCTACGAGCAGTACTTC